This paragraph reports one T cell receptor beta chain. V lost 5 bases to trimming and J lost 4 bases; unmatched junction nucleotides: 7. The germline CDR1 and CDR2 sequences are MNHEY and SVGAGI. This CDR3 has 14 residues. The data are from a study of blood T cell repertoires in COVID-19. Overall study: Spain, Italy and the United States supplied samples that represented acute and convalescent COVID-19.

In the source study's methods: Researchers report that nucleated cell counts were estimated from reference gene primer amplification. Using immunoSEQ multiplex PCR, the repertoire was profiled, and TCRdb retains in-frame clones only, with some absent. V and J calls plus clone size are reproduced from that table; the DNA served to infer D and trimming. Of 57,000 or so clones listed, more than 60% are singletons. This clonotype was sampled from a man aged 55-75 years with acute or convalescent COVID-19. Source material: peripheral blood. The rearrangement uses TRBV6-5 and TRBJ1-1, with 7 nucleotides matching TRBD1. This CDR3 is CASSPPGQATEAFF. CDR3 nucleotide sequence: TGTGCCAGCAGTCCTCCCGGACAGGCCACTGAAGCTTTCTTT.